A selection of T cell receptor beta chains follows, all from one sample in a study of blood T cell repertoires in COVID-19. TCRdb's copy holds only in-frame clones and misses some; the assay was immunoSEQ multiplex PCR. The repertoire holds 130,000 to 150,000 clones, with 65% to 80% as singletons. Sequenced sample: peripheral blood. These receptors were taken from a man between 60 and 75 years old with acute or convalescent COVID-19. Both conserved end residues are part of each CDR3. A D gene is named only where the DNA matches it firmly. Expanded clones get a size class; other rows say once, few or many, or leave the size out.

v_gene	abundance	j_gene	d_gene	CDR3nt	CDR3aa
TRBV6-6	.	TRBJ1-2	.	TGTGCCAGCAGTTACTCGGCAGGGGATCTTCGGGGCTACACCTTC	CASSYSAGDLRGYTF
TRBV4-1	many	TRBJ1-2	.	TGCGCCAGCAGCCCAGGCCCAAACCGGGGGGGCTATGGCTACACCTTC	CASSPGPNRGGYGYTF
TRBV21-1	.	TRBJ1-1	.	TGTGCCAGCAGCAAAGAGGCAGGGAAAGCTTTCTTT	CASSKEAGKAFF
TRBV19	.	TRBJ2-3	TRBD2	TGTGCCAGTAGCGAGCTCCCTACTAGCGGGATAGGAGATACGCAGTATTTT	CASSELPTSGIGDTQYF
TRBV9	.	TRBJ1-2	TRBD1	TGTGCCAGCAGCGCTTGGACAGGGGGCCAAGGCTACACCTTC	CASSAWTGGQGYTF
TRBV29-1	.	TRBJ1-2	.	TGCAGCGTTTATGGCACTAGCTATGGCTACACCTTC	CSVYGTSYGYTF
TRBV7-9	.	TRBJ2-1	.	TGTGCCAGCAGGTCCGACGGGGGACCTTACAATGAGCAGTTCTTC	CASRSDGGPYNEQFF
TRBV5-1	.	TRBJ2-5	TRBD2	TGCGCCAGCAGCTTGACGGGGCGCGGGGGGGGAGAGACCCAGTACTTC	CASSLTGRGGGETQYF
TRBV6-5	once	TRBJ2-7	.	TGTGCCAGTGACCGGGACTCCTCCTTCTACGAGCAGTACTTC	CASDRDSSFYEQYF
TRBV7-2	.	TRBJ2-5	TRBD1	TGTGCCAGCAGCTTAGAATTCGGACAGGGCAGGGAGACCCAGTACTTC	CASSLEFGQGRETQYF
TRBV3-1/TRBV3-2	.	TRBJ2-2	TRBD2	TGTGCCAGCAGCCGCGGGACTAGCGGGATTTCGACCGGGGAGCTGTTTTTT	CASSRGTSGISTGELFF
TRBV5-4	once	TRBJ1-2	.	TGTGCCAGCAGCAACCCAGGACAGTTAGCTAACTATGGCTACACCTTC	CASSNPGQLANYGYTF
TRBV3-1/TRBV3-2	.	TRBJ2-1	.	TGTGCCAGCAGCAGGGGGAATGAGCAGTTCTTC	CASSRGNEQFF
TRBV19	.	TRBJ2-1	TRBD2	TGTGCCAGTAGTAGGCGACTAGCTTTGGGGGGCAATGAGCAGTTCTTC	CASSRRLALGGNEQFF
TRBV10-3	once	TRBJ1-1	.	TGTGCCATCAGTAGTGACGGGCGGGACACTGAAGCTTTCTTT	CAISSDGRDTEAFF
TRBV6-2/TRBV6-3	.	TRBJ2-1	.	TGTGCCAGCAGTTCCCCCCCAGGGGGGCTCCGGATCTTC	CASSSPPGGLRIF
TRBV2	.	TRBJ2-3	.	TGTGCCAGCAGAGACAGCGCGAACACAGATACGCAGTATTTT	CASRDSANTDTQYF
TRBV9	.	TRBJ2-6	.	TGTGCCAGCAGCGTATCTAGGAGCTCTGGGGCCAACGTCCTGACTTTC	CASSVSRSSGANVLTF
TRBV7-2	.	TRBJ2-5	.	TGTGCCAGCAGCCTAAGAGGACAGCGGCAAGAGACCCAGTACTTC	CASSLRGQRQETQYF
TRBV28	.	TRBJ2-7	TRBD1	TGTGCCAGCAGTCTCGCCGCAGGGGGCAGGAACGAGCAGTACTTC	CASSLAAGGRNEQYF
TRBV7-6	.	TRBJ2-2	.	TGTGCCAGCAGCTTAGCCTACCGGGACACCGGGGAGCTGTTTTTT	CASSLAYRDTGELFF
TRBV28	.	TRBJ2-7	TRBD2	TGTGCCAGCAGTTCCGTAGCGGGAGGTTCCTACGAGCAGTACTTC	CASSSVAGGSYEQYF
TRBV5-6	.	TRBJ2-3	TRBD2	TGTGCCAGCAGCTTGGGGACTAGCGGGAGTTTCGATACGCAGTATTTT	CASSLGTSGSFDTQYF
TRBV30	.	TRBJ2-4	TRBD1	TGTGCCTACCAAACCGGGACAGGGTTGAACATTCAGTACTTC	CAYQTGTGLNIQYF
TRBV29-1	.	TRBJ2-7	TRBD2	TGCAGCGTTGCGGACCAGGCTGTCGGACTAGCGGGAGGGAGGCCCTACGAGCAGTACTTC	CSVADQAVGLAGGRPYEQYF
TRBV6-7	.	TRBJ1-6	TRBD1	TGTGCCAGCAGGCGGACAGGGCCGAGCTCCTATAATTCACCCCTCCACTTT	CASRRTGPSSYNSPLHF
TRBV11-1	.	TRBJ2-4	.	TGTGCCAGCAGCTTAGATTGGCAGGCAAACATTCAGTACTTC	CASSLDWQANIQYF
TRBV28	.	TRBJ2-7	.	TGTGCCAGCAGCCCCAACCGAGACTCCGAGCAGTACTTC	CASSPNRDSEQYF
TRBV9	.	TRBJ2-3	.	TGTGCCAGCAGTTCCGGGATCTCCAGCACAGATACGCAGTATTTT	CASSSGISSTDTQYF
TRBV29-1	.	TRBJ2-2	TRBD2	TGCAGCGTTGAAATGCGCCTAGCGGGAGTAGACACCGGGGAGCTGTTTTTT	CSVEMRLAGVDTGELFF
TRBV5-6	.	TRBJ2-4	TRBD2	TGTGCCAGCAGCAGCGGGACTAGCGGGAGGGCCAGCATTCAGTACTTC	CASSSGTSGRASIQYF
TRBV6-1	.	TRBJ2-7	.	TGTGCCAGCAGTGAAGAACCACCGGGCAGGGGCGTAACCTACGAGCAGTACTTC	CASSEEPPGRGVTYEQYF
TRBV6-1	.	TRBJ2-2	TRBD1	TGTGCCAGCAGTGCTTTGACAGGGTCGAACACCGGGGAGCTGTTTTTT	CASSALTGSNTGELFF
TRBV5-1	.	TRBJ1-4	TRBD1	TGCGCCAGCAGCTTGGTCGGACCAAGACCGGCGGGACAGGGTCTCGAAAAACTGTTTTTT	CASSLVGPRPAGQGLEKLFF